This TCR beta chain was identified in a study of OX40 agonist ivuxolimab in advanced cancers. Assay used: immunoSEQ multiplex PCR; TCRdb lists only in-frame clones, some missing. Of 65,000 to 90,000 clones listed, roughly nine tenths are singletons. Germline V gene sequence: CDR1 SGDLS, CDR2 YYNGEE. This CDR3 has 18 amino acids. V gave up 0 bases and J gave up 2 bases, with 20 bases separating them. Sequenced material: CD4+ or CD8+ T cells sorted from blood, taken in a trial of the OX40 agonist ivuxolimab. J is TRBJ2-5 and V is TRBV9; TRBD2 is a possible D gene (6 bases). This TCR was recovered from an adult with an advanced solid tumor such as melanoma, head and neck, liver or kidney cancer. The CDR3 loop reads CASSVGVGGLGLQETQYF. The CDR3 nucleotides are TGTGCCAGCAGCGTAGGGGTGGGGGGTCTTGGCTTGCAAGAGACCCAGTACTTC.